Presented here are 30 T cell receptor beta chains from one specimen sequenced in a study of human T cells and chemical hapten exposure. Total RNA extraction was carried out from unfractionated whole blood. The library attached unique molecular identifiers to individual cDNA molecules. TCRdb reprocessed the reads with MiXCR, giving one entry per CDR3 protein. The top ten clones hold 1.4% of a sample with around 120,000 distinct CDR3 sequences, less than 10% of them seen once. The source material was whole blood. These receptors all stem from a human donor in good health. Some clones in this sample may be carry-over from other donors' samples.

V gene TRBV7-8 combines with J gene TRBJ2-2; a possible D gene is TRBD2 (5 bases). The CDR3 loop spans 15 amino acids. V was shortened by 5 bases and J by 4 bases, with 14 bases between the two germline ends. Germline CDR1 and CDR2: SGHVS and FQNEAQ. CDR3 loop: CASSGTGFGTGELFF. DNA of the CDR3: TGTGCCAGCAGCGGTACGGGGTTCGGCACCGGGGAGCTGTTTTTT.

The J gene is TRBJ2-7, the V gene TRBV7-6, with D unresolved. The germline V and J ends were trimmed by 5 bases and 3 bases, with 17 bases remaining between them. Germline V lookup: CDR1 SGHVS, CDR2 FNYEAQ. The CDR3 is made up of 15 amino acids. The CDR3 DNA reads as TGTGCCAGCAGCCCCAGCCCGGTCTCCTACTACGAGCAGTACTTC. Protein: CASSPSPVSYYEQYF.

This clonotype was recorded a few times. The rearrangement links TRBV3-1 to TRBJ2-1, with D possibly matching TRBD1 (5 bases). V lost 0 bases, J lost 0 bases, and 9 bases lay in between. CDR3 size: 16 residues. Per germline, CDR1 LGHDT and CDR2 YNNKEL (reference sequence). CDR3 protein: CASSQDLGLSYNEQFF. DNA for the CDR3: TGTGCCAGCAGCCAAGATTTGGGGCTCTCCTACAATGAGCAGTTCTTC.

This clonotype was picked up many times. The J gene is TRBJ2-7, the V gene TRBV29-1; no clear D gene. The CDR3 is 12 residues long. Trimming cost V 6 bases and J 2 bases, with 11 bases left between them. The V gene's germline CDR1 is SQVTM and CDR2 ANQGSEA. Here the CDR3 reads CSVGYGPYEQYF. DNA of the CDR3: TGCAGCGTGGGGTACGGGCCCTACGAGCAGTACTTC.

V is TRBV5-1 and J is TRBJ2-1; 11 bases are a match to TRBD2. There are 15 residues in the CDR3. J lost 5 bases, V lost 5 bases, and 6 bases had no gene match. From germline, CDR1 is SGHRS and CDR2 YFSETQ. CDR3 loop: CASRLILAGDNEQFF. The CDR3 bases are TGCGCCAGCAGGTTGATACTAGCGGGAGACAATGAGCAGTTCTTC.

This clonotype was counted only a few times. The gene calls are TRBV6-5 and TRBJ2-1; a weak D match, TRBD2 (6 bases). Between the trimmed V and J ends, which lost 4 bases and 12 bases, there was a span of 16 bases. This CDR3 comprises 13 residues. The germline CDR1 and CDR2 sequences are MNHEY and SVGAGI. The DNA of the CDR3 is TGTGCCAGCAGTTCCACGGAGCGGAGGGGGCAGTTCTTC. Translated: CASSSTERRGQFF.

This clonotype showed up many times. This chain uses TRBV7-9 with TRBJ1-1; TRBD1 is a possible D gene (5 bases). The germline gives CDR1 SEHNR, CDR2 FQNEAQ (reference sequence). The CDR3 consists of 15 residues. The V and J ends lost 0 bases and 4 bases respectively, with 12 bases between them. The DNA for the CDR3 is TGTGCCAGCAGCTTAGCGCAGGCAGGGCGCACTGAAGCTTTCTTT. It codes for CASSLAQAGRTEAFF. Drawing the rest from reference TRBV7-9 and TRBJ1-1, the complete variable domain is DTGVSQNPRHKITKRGQNVTFRCDPISEHNRLYWYRQTLGQGPEFLTYFQNEAQLEKSRLLSDRFSAERPKGSFSTLEIQRTEQGDSAMYLCASSLAQAGRTEAFFGQGTRLTVV.

This clonotype was picked up a small number of times. This chain connects TRBV6-5 to TRBJ2-4; D gene ambiguous. V was shortened by 0 bases and J by 1 base, with 13 bases between the two germline ends. The germline V gene encodes CDR1 MNHEY and CDR2 SVGAGI. The CDR3 is made up of 17 amino acids. The CDR3: CASSYSINRRAKNIQYF. As DNA, the CDR3 is TGTGCCAGCAGTTACTCAATCAATCGTAGGGCCAAAAACATTCAGTACTTC.

This clonotype was recorded many times. This chain links TRBV6-5 with TRBJ2-7; unclear D gene. Germline CDR1 reads MNHEY; CDR2 reads SVGAGI. The CDR3 has 12 amino acids. Trimming cost V 6 bases and J 2 bases, with 8 bases left between them. CDR3 DNA sequence: TGTGCCAGCAGCCCAGGTCCCTACGAGCAGTACTTC. It specifies CASSPGPYEQYF.

This clonotype showed up many times. The rearrangement links TRBV20-1 to TRBJ1-1, with 12 bases identical to TRBD1. Germline V gene lookup returns CDR1 DFQATT and CDR2 SNEGSKA (reference sequence). Trimming removed 6 bases from V and 5 bases from J; junction bases left unmatched: 7. The CDR3 has 14 amino acids. CDR3 amino acids: CSALPGQGATEAFF. The DNA for the CDR3 is TGCAGTGCCCTCCCGGGACAGGGGGCGACTGAAGCTTTCTTT.

This clonotype was counted ten times or more. The chain joins TRBV12-3 or TRBV12-4 to TRBJ1-5, with TRBD1 identical over 9 bases. This CDR3 comprises 17 residues. V shed 5 bases and J 6 bases; nucleotides not matched to a gene: 14. The CDR3 nucleotides are TGTGCCAGCAGTCCTTCGGGTCCGGGACAGGGAGGTCAGCCCCAGCATTTT. Its translation is CASSPSGPGQGGQPQHF.

The chain carries TRBV20-1 and TRBJ2-1; TRBD1 aligns across 8 bases. The J segment lost 2 bases and the V segment lost 3 bases, leaving 9 bases of the junction unmatched. Germline V gene data show CDR1 as DFQATT and CDR2 as SNEGSKA (reference sequence). The CDR3 runs to 16 residues. In DNA form, the CDR3 reads TGCAGTGCTAGCCCCGGCGGGACAGGCACCTACAATGAGCAGTTCTTC. It codes for CSASPGGTGTYNEQFF.

In this sample, this clonotype turned up a few times. The V call is TRBV7-9, the J call TRBJ2-7; maybe TRBD2 (6 bases). The CDR3 covers 17 residues. V lost 4 bases and J lost 3, with 22 bases in between. Germline CDR1 reads SEHNR; CDR2 reads FQNEAQ (reference sequence). The DNA of the CDR3 is TGTGCCAGCAGCTCTTCGGGTGAGGCGGGGAGTATCTACGAGCAGTACTTC. Translating it yields CASSSSGEAGSIYEQYF.

CDR3 sequence (DNA): TGTGCCAGCAGCGTCCGACTAGCGGGGGGCGCCGGGGACACCGGGGAGCTGTTTTTT. This codes for CASSVRLAGGAGDTGELFF. V gene TRBV4-2 combines with J gene TRBJ2-2, with 13 bases identical to TRBD2. With V trimmed by 5 bases and J by 3 bases, 12 bases remained unmatched. CDR3 length: 19 amino acids. The germline V gene encodes CDR1 LGHNA and CDR2 YNFKEQ.

This clonotype has a count of ten or more. V is TRBV7-8 and J is TRBJ1-1, with D possibly being TRBD1 (5 bases). Trimming removed 6 bases at V and 4 bases at J, with 15 bases between. The CDR3 is 14 residues long. Germline V lookup: CDR1 SGHVS, CDR2 FQNEAQ. CDR3 region: CASRRGLGGTEAFF. The CDR3 nucleotides read TGTGCCAGCAGACGGGGTTTGGGGGGCACTGAAGCTTTCTTT.

This clonotype was recorded many times. This rearrangement joins TRBV7-9 to TRBJ1-1; D might be TRBD1 (6 bases). Germline CDR1 reads SEHNR; CDR2 reads FQNEAQ (reference sequence). Trimming took 4 bases from V and 1 from J, leaving 10 bases between them. The CDR3 runs 14 residues. CDR3: CASSSRTANTEAFF. The CDR3 bases are TGTGCCAGCAGCTCAAGGACAGCGAACACTGAAGCTTTCTTT. Full variable domain (rest looked up from reference TRBV7-9 and TRBJ1-1): DTGVSQNPRHKITKRGQNVTFRCDPISEHNRLYWYRQTLGQGPEFLTYFQNEAQLEKSRLLSDRFSAERPKGSFSTLEIQRTEQGDSAMYLCASSSRTANTEAFFGQGTRLTVV.

In this sample, this clonotype turned up many times. CDR3 DNA: TGTGCCAGCAGCTTTAGACTCCTATCACCCCCTCCTGGGACTAGCGAGAGTATTAGGAATGAGCAGTTCTTC. Its protein product is CASSFRLLSPPPGTSESIRNEQFF. The rearrangement joins TRBV7-8 to TRBJ2-1, with 10 nucleotides matching TRBD2. After removal of 3 bases from V and 7 bases from J, the junction contained 33 bases not matched to a gene. CDR1 SGHVS and CDR2 FQNEAQ come from the germline V gene. There are 24 residues in the CDR3.

In this sample, this clonotype turned up many times. The rearrangement uses TRBV5-4 and TRBJ1-6; weak D call: TRBD1 (6 bases). V lost 5 bases and J 19 bases, leaving 19 bases between the germline ends. Germline CDR1 is SGHNT and CDR2 is YYREEE (reference sequence). CDR3 size: 12 residues. The CDR3 reads CASSSGGVRFHF. CDR3 nucleotide sequence: TGTGCCAGCAGTTCGGGGGGCGTCCGATTTCACTTT.

This clonotype was observed many times. This chain connects TRBV20-1 to TRBJ1-2, with TRBD1 matching 8 bases. CDR3 length: 17 amino acids. CDR1 is DFQATT and CDR2 is SNEGSKA in the germline V gene (reference sequence). Germline trimming cut 0 bases from V and 0 bases from J; bases unmatched to any gene: 9. CDR3 amino acids: CSARDLTGDQANYGYTF. The DNA for the CDR3 is TGCAGTGCTAGAGATTTGACAGGGGACCAAGCTAACTATGGCTACACCTTC.

The gene calls are TRBV7-9 and TRBJ2-2; D may match TRBD1 or TRBD2 (7 bases each). The V gene lost 4 bases and the J gene lost 0 bases, with 15 bases spanning the gap. Germline V gives CDR1 SEHNR, CDR2 FQNEAQ (reference sequence). The CDR3 has 17 residues. CDR3 sequence: CASSSGGRGPNTGELFF. In nucleotides, the CDR3 is TGTGCCAGCAGCTCCGGAGGGAGGGGGCCGAACACCGGGGAGCTGTTTTTT.

This sequence joins TRBV14 and TRBJ2-1; 7 bases are a match to TRBD1. The CDR3 has 13 residues. Germline CDR1 SGHDN, CDR2 FVKESK. V shed 6 bases and J 8 bases; nucleotides not matched to a gene: 7. The CDR3 coding sequence is TGTGCCAGCAGACAGACAGGGAGCGATGAGCAGTTCTTC. Its translation: CASRQTGSDEQFF.

The chain has TRBV6-5 and TRBJ2-7; no reliable D call. Between the trimmed V and J ends, which lost 5 bases and 3 bases, there was a span of 20 bases. CDR1 and CDR2 (germline): MNHEY, SVGAGI. The CDR3 length is 16 residues. CDR3 region: CASSTRTAPDHYEQYF. As DNA, the CDR3 is TGTGCCAGCAGTACTCGGACGGCCCCCGATCACTACGAGCAGTACTTC.

This clonotype was seen ten or more times. The J gene is TRBJ1-5, the V gene TRBV12-5; D possibly corresponds to TRBD1 (6 bases). Germline CDR1 reads LGHNT; CDR2 reads FRNRAP. CDR3 length: 16 residues. Trimming removed 7 bases from V and 6 bases from J, with 22 bases in between. The CDR3 loop is CASAKTGQMGRQPQHF. The CDR3 nucleotides read TGTGCTAGTGCCAAAACCGGACAGATGGGGCGTCAGCCCCAGCATTTT.

This clonotype has just a few counts. The chain has TRBV7-3 and TRBJ1-2; D remains ambiguous. Germline lookup yields CDR1 SGHTA and CDR2 FQGTGA. This CDR3 region has 15 residues. The V gene lost 5 bases and the J gene lost 4 bases, with 17 bases spanning the gap. The CDR3 DNA sequence: TGTGCCAGCAGCAAAAAACCACGGGGAGGCTATGGCTACACCTTC. Its protein product is CASSKKPRGGYGYTF.

This clonotype came up a few times. The chain combines TRBV10-3 with TRBJ1-2; possibly TRBD1 for D (5 bases). The CDR3 covers 12 residues. The V gene's germline CDR1 is ENHRY and CDR2 SYGVKD. V lost 6 bases and J 7 bases, leaving 12 bases between the germline ends. The CDR3 sequence is CAISGGARGYTF. The CDR3 nucleotides read TGTGCCATCAGCGGGGGAGCTCGTGGCTACACCTTC.

The genes are TRBV28 and TRBJ2-5, with 9 bases that match TRBD2. CDR3 length: 18 amino acids. V lost 0 bases and J lost 2; bases outside the gene matches: 10. CDR1 and CDR2 (germline): MDHEN, SYDVKM. The CDR3 is CASSLWAAGGTGQETQYF. The CDR3 DNA is TGTGCCAGCAGTTTATGGGCAGCGGGAGGAACAGGGCAAGAGACCCAGTACTTC. The whole variable domain, filled in from reference TRBV28 and TRBJ2-5, reads DVKVTQSSRYLVKRTGEKVFLECVQDMDHENMFWYRQDPGLGLRLIYFSYDVKMKEKGDIPEGYSVSREKKERFSLILESASTNQTSMYLCASSLWAAGGTGQETQYFGPGTRLLVL.

This sequence joins TRBV15 and TRBJ1-2, with D possibly being TRBD1 (5 bases). The V end lost 5 bases, the J end lost 6 bases, and 16 bases lay between the germline ends. Germline values: CDR1 LNHNV, CDR2 YYDKDF (reference sequence). The CDR3 is 14 residues long. CDR3 in amino acids: CATSARGPVDGYTF. The CDR3 coding sequence is TGTGCCACCAGCGCACGGGGCCCGGTCGATGGCTACACCTTC.

This clonotype was seen repeatedly, ten times or more. This sequence joins TRBV15 and TRBJ2-5; 12 nucleotides line up with TRBD2. Germline V gives CDR1 LNHNV, CDR2 YYDKDF (reference sequence). This CDR3 has 16 amino acids. V lost 0 bases and J lost 5; bases outside the gene matches: 4. DNA for the CDR3: TGTGCCACCAGCAGAGATCGTCTAGCGGGAGGGGAGACCCAGTACTTC. Translating it yields CATSRDRLAGGETQYF.

This clonotype has a handful of counts. The chain has TRBV4-1 and TRBJ1-4; the D gene is possibly TRBD1 (6 bases). Germline CDR1 and CDR2: MGHRA and YSYEKL. CDR3 length equals 16 residues. V was pared by 4 bases and J by 8 bases, with 20 bases between. The CDR3 DNA is TGCGCCAGCAGCCCGCTCGAAGGACAGCCCTGGGAAAAACTGTTTTTT. This codes for CASSPLEGQPWEKLFF.

This clonotype was counted only a few times. CDR3 sequence reads: CASSSLYEQYF. In nucleotides, the CDR3 is TGTGCCAGCAGCTCTCTCTACGAGCAGTACTTC. The chain links TRBV11-2 to TRBJ2-7, with D uncertain. Germline loops: CDR1 SGHAT, CDR2 FQNNGV. This CDR3 has 11 amino acids. V shed 4 bases and J shed 3 bases, with 4 bases lying between them.